This TCR beta chain emerged from a study of cytomegalovirus exposure and HLA in healthy donors (dated by TCRdb to about 2017). With respect to the entire study: In an earlier analysis of 550 to 750 of the donors, approximately 260 Gb of sequence data and 100 million or so unique TCR beta sequences from 150 million to 200 million T cells were reported. Using immunosequencing, the study profiled T cell repertoires from 500 to 800 subjects and related those repertoires to cytomegalovirus serostatus. Genome-wide SNP genotypes for about 60% of the roughly 670 donors were used in a later genetic analysis, which treated that subset as a discovery cohort. In addition to the first cohort of hundreds of subjects, a separate validation cohort of 130 or so different subjects was used. Four to six DR-DQ haplotypes were handled as single units for association and clustering, since linkage in the cohort was strong. Among 300 to 500 genotyped donors of the cohort, an average of roughly 230,000 unique TCR beta nucleotide sequences was sequenced per donor, of which roughly 17% were non-productive. The aim of the study was to test whether cataloging public T cell receptors could identify signatures of past pathogen exposure. Every repertoire in the discovery cohort had been generated on one and the same sequencing platform. In the later analysis, no new phenotypic data were used to find candidate immune exposures; instead, reliance was placed on TCR beta sequences and their occurrence across donors. Approximately 300 gigabases of sequencing data and around 88 million unique TCR sequences made up an early release that covered some 640 HLA-typed donors. Alongside the repertoire data, information on donor age, sex, ethnicity and CMV serostatus was compiled. To study patterns of TCR occurrence, a later analysis re-analyzed previously published TCR beta repertoires from several hundred donors and added high-resolution HLA genotyping. Of the roughly 400 genotyped donors, about 84% fell in the genetic ancestry cluster associated with self-reported Caucasian donors. HLA typing covered class I and class II loci at four-digit resolution. An earlier analysis of 587 of the donors used high-throughput TCR beta sequencing to judge whether each TCR beta V gene segment behaved as functional or pseudogenic. Typing coverage varied by locus: roughly 629-640 donors for A, B, C, DRB1 and DQB1; roughly 560 for DQA1; approximately 610 for DPA1; around 490 for DPB1. To predict cytomegalovirus infection status, the study combined high-throughput TCR immunosequencing, statistical association of individual TCRs with disease status, and machine learning.

About this clone itself: Its antigen remains undetermined. No base-level quality is on record; no much larger clone is a single base apart.

Results and caveats for the whole study, not just this receptor: Some IMGT-functional V segments, including TRBV6-2 and TRBV6-3, could not be told apart with the 87-base-pair reads, so those segments were excluded. While some public TCRs were present in many individuals, most TCR sequences turned up only very rarely across donors. In vitro tests confirmed that three of the cytomegalovirus-associated TCR beta chains recognize cytomegalovirus antigens. In a later genetic analysis, a missense DCLRE1C variant was associated with V-gene and J-gene trimming of TCR beta chains, and the association was replicated in an independent cohort. A later analysis associated 15,000 to 20,000 TCR beta sequences with specific HLA alleles at a false discovery rate of 0.05. The presence/absence analyses assumed that sequencing depth was roughly uniform across donors, and that assumption may not be true. According to a later analysis, most CMV-associated TCR beta chains appeared to be HLA-restricted, and the HLA associations seemed to be driven largely by CMV exposure. Compared with the approximately 700-donor mean, donors in an Asian-associated ancestry cluster had fewer N-insertions in productive TCRs, according to a later genetic analysis. Linkage disequilibrium might explain the correlated functional status among segregating V segments, but an unknown experimental factor could not be excluded. A later analysis found that HLA-associated TCR beta chains were more clonally expanded and had lower generation probabilities than equally common non-associated chains. The authors suggested that the approach could potentially be generalized to other disease states and immunological phenotypes. A later analysis found that TCR association rates varied across HLA loci, with DRB1 alleles showing the most associated TCRs and HLA-C alleles the fewest. A further reported finding was that TCR beta sequences accurately predicted the HLA-A and HLA-B alleles for most subjects in the first cohort. Because HLA typing was missing for some donors at each locus, association tests included only the typed subset. Because counts were too low, fewer than 20 rarely observed V segments, including chromosome 9 orphons, were excluded from the earlier analysis of some 540 of the donors. The cohort was sequenced for TCR beta chains only, and without alpha or paired-chain data the features that could be detected were limited. In both the original and validation cohorts, the classifier was reported to diagnose cytomegalovirus status with high specificity and sensitivity. When HLA alleles, especially DR and DQ, strongly co-occurred, attributing TCR associations to individual alleles was difficult. The only immune exposure information available for the cohort was CMV serostatus. The study listed around 160 TCR beta chains as associated with cytomegalovirus. A later analysis reported that several top co-occurrence clusters appeared linked to parvovirus B19, influenza, CMV and Epstein-Barr virus. A group of highly shared sequence variants was considered likely to be a technical artifact of the sequencing pipeline. In an earlier analysis of approximately 600 of the donors, most TCR beta V segments were observed in productive rearrangements about 87% or about 30% of the time, broadly matching IMGT annotations.

The library was built by means of the immunoSEQ multiplex PCR assay. A mixture of 60 forward primers for TCR Vbeta segments and 13 reverse primers for TCR Jbeta segments was used in the multiplex PCR. The CDR3 region of rearranged TCR beta genes was amplified from genomic DNA by a multiplex PCR assay. Amplified TCR beta libraries were sequenced as 87-base-pair reads on the Illumina HiSeq System. As for the authors' bioinformatics: In a later analysis, tens of millions of unique TCR beta chains were counted across the 650 to 750 repertoires, and some 10 million of these chains were shared by at least two donors. Raw reads were error-corrected and collapsed into unique sequences with a nearest-neighbor algorithm that merged closely related sequences to remove PCR and sequencing errors. Alignment of CDR3 sequences to IMGT reference sequences was used to assign V, D and J gene segments. For a sequence to be retained, at least a six-nucleotide match to both a V gene segment and a J gene segment was required. Rearrangements were classified as productive when the CDR3 lacked stop codons and remained in frame with V and J, and all other rearrangements were classified as non-productive. Following IMGT convention, CDR3 was defined as the stretch from the second conserved V-encoded cysteine to the conserved J-encoded phenylalanine. In an earlier analysis of roughly 610 of the donors, sequences lacking an unambiguous match to a single V gene segment were excluded. An earlier analysis of fewer than 650 of the donors classified V segments as functional when productive rearrangements were above 56.7% and as segregating when the standard deviation between donors was above 5%. A statistical classification framework was developed to diagnose cytomegalovirus status using the catalog of TCR beta chain sequences. In a later analysis, TCR nucleotide sequences were compared against IMGT/GENE-DB human TR gene sequences so that V and J genes could be assigned. A later analysis assigned CDR3 sequences and most-parsimonious VDJ recombination scenarios with the TCRdist pipeline. In a later analysis, each TCR beta chain was defined by its CDR3 amino acid sequence together with its V-gene family, and reads lacking a unique V-gene family were excluded. To address suspected cross-contamination and a sequencing artifact, a later analysis removed 592 highly shared, low-generation-probability nucleotide sequences. In a later analysis, a clonal expansion index was calculated for each public chain from normalized within-repertoire ranks of inferred template counts. A later analysis computed generation probabilities with a VDJ recombination model fitted to out-of-frame rearrangements, and checked the results against IGoR. A later analysis scored TCR-TCR, TCR-HLA and TCR-CMV co-occurrence with hypergeometric tests, applying a repertoire-size bias correction to TCR pairs. To estimate false discovery rates, a later analysis permuted the HLA or CMV assignments 20 times. In a later analysis, co-occurring TCRs were grouped with DBSCAN, and TCRdist sequence similarity was added when clustering was performed within HLA-allele-positive subsets. Co-occurrence clustering excluded repertoires with fewer than 30,000 or more than 120,000 public chains, plus five with anomalous nucleotide sharing. TCRdb mirrors the immuneACCESS table, restricted to in-frame sequences. Some clones are absent from its copies; in checked studies, under half trace to an unresolved V gene, and the reason for the others is unknown. V, J and clone size reflect that table, while D and trimming were determined from the DNA. The sample table lists more than 50,000 clones, about 77% of them with a count of one. 2% to 3% of the sample belongs to the ten largest clones.

In the germline V gene (reference sequence), CDR1 corresponds to GTSNPN and CDR2 to SVGIG. The trim is 3 bases for V and 3 bases for J, with a gap of 8 bases between the germline ends. Taken from cysteine to phenylalanine, the CDR3 has 12 residues. Just CDR3 DNA is preserved here, 36 bases in frame from base 1. In total, more than 500 healthy bone marrow donors made up the cohort. Cohort members were all nominally healthy when sampled, although unrecorded immune exposures were likely present. The donor was CMV seronegative and was included in the group of several hundred seronegative cohort members. Each donor provided a peripheral blood sample, and peripheral blood mononuclear cells were used for TCR beta sequencing. Genomic DNA extraction from the blood cell samples was performed with the Qiagen DNeasy Blood Extraction Kit.

The rearranged segments are TRBV30 and TRBJ2-5; TRBD2 is a possible D gene, resting on 6 matching bases. This receptor was identified in a female donor in good health and CMV-seronegative. Sequencing was performed on PBMCs. DNA sequence: TGTGCCTGGAGGTGGGGGGAAGAGACCCAGTACTTC. This codes for CAWRWGEETQYF.